The 18 T cell receptor beta chains below come from one sample, sequenced in a study of blood T cells in healthy people across ages. Combining a sample-barcoded 5' primer with a J-beta primer mix, a second PCR ran for roughly 6 to 11 cycles. TCRdb re-analysed the 5' RACE reads in MiXCR, keeping a single row per CDR3 protein. The sample lists about a million distinct CDR3 sequences, less than 45% seen once, with around 14% in the top ten. Sequencing used blood. These receptors were collected from a man younger than 30 in good health.

The genes are TRBV5-1 and TRBJ1-3; no firm D call. The germline V gene encodes CDR1 SGHRS and CDR2 YFSETQ. CDR3 length: 14 residues. Trimming cost V 1 base and J 0 bases, with 5 bases left between them. Here the CDR3 reads CASSLTDSGNTIYF. The CDR3 nucleotides are TGCGCCAGCAGCTTGACGGACTCTGGAAACACCATATATTTT. The complete variable domain, with remaining parts taken from reference TRBV5-1 and TRBJ1-3, reads KAGVTQTPRYLIKTRGQQVTLSCSPISGHRSVSWYQQTPGQGLQFLFEYFSETQRNKGNFPGRFSGRQFSNSRSEMNVSTLELGDSALYLCASSLTDSGNTIYFGEGSWLTVV.

This clonotype was found many times. The gene calls are TRBV6-1 and TRBJ1-2; TRBD1 aligns across 8 bases. Per germline, CDR1 MNHNS and CDR2 SASEGT. J gave up 3 bases and V 3 bases, and 3 bases lay outside the gene matches. The CDR3 has 14 amino acids. CDR3 region: CASSERDRYYGYTF. As DNA, the CDR3 is TGTGCCAGCAGTGAGCGGGACAGGTACTATGGCTACACCTTC.

The V and J genes are TRBV7-9 and TRBJ2-3; D is possibly TRBD1 or TRBD2 (5 bases each). Per the germline V gene, CDR1 is SEHNR and CDR2 is FQNEAQ (reference sequence). The CDR3 spans 18 residues. Trimming took 4 bases from V and 2 from J, leaving 22 bases between them. The CDR3 is CASSSLFRDGKTTDTQYF. CDR3 bases: TGTGCCAGCAGCTCTTTATTTCGGGACGGCAAGACCACAGATACGCAGTATTTT.

This chain links TRBV21-1 with TRBJ2-7. TRBV21-1 corresponds to a pseudogene. There are 12 residues in the CDR3. The CDR3 nucleotides read TGTGCCAGCAGTCCTTGGGCTTACGAGCAGTACTTC. Its translation: CASSPWAYEQYF.

This clonotype came up many times. The gene calls are TRBV10-3 and TRBJ2-1, with 16 bases aligning to TRBD2. The J call is in doubt because the DNA end fits TRBJ2-7 better. Per germline, CDR1 ENHRY and CDR2 SYGVKD. The CDR3 runs to 19 residues. CDR3 amino acids: CAISLTGTSGGASYNEQYF. In nucleotides, the CDR3 is TGTGCCATCAGCCTTACCGGGACTAGCGGGGGGGCCTCCTACAATGAGCAGTACTTC.

The V and J genes are TRBV20-1 and TRBJ2-3, with D possibly being TRBD1 (6 bases). Germline V gives CDR1 DFQATT, CDR2 SNEGSKA (reference sequence). Trimming took 6 bases from V and 0 from J, leaving 19 bases between them. The CDR3 sequence is 16 residues long. This CDR3 reads CSATTMGAKSTDTQYF. The DNA of the CDR3 is TGCAGTGCCACCACGATGGGGGCCAAAAGCACAGATACGCAGTATTTT.

The V call is TRBV7-2, the J call TRBJ2-3; 7 nucleotides match TRBD1. The junction had 3 bases not matched to a gene; V was cut back by 2 bases and J by 1 base. Germline V CDR1 and CDR2: SGHTA, FQGNSA. The CDR3 is made up of 15 amino acids. The chain's CDR3 is CASSLSGTGTDTQYF. The DNA of the CDR3 is TGTGCCAGCAGCTTAAGTGGGACAGGCACAGATACGCAGTATTTT.

The V and J genes are TRBV5-1 and TRBJ2-3; possibly TRBD1 for D (5 bases). Trimming pared 1 base from V and 5 bases from J, leaving 11 bases between. Germline V gives CDR1 SGHRS, CDR2 YFSETQ. This CDR3 contains 14 residues. CDR3 sequence: CASSLRGAQDTQYF. CDR3 nucleotides: TGCGCCAGCAGCTTGAGGGGTGCGCAAGATACGCAGTATTTT.

This clonotype came up a few times. This rearrangement joins TRBV5-1 to TRBJ1-6; 8 positions agree with TRBD1. This CDR3 contains 18 residues. Losses at the gene ends were 0 bases for V and 2 bases for J; bases not matched to a gene: 7. CDR1 and CDR2 from the germline V gene are SGHRS and YFSETQ. This CDR3 is CASSLAPDRATYNSPLHF. CDR3 bases: TGCGCCAGCAGCTTGGCCCCGGACAGGGCCACCTATAATTCACCCCTCCACTTT.

This clonotype was seen ten or more times. V and J are TRBV7-9 and TRBJ2-5; TRBD1 might be the D (6 bases). V dropped 5 bases and J dropped 3 bases, with 16 bases sitting between them. Germline CDR1 reads SEHNR; CDR2 reads FQNEAQ (reference sequence). CDR3 length equals 15 residues. This chain's CDR3 is CASSPTGTYKETQYF. In nucleotides, the CDR3 is TGTGCCAGCAGCCCAACCGGGACATACAAAGAGACCCAGTACTTC.

In this sample, this clonotype turned up a few times. CDR3 residues: CASSILSLASRDTQYF. The CDR3 nucleotides read TGTGCCAGCAGCATCCTCTCCCTAGCGTCCCGAGATACGCAGTATTTT. This chain links TRBV5-5 with TRBJ2-3; D may be TRBD2 (6 bases). The CDR3 extends over 16 amino acids. The ends were cut back, 4 bases at V and 5 bases at J, with 20 bases in the middle. Germline lookup yields CDR1 SGHKS and CDR2 YYEKEE (reference sequence).

In this sample, this clonotype turned up a few times. In DNA form, the CDR3 reads TGCAGCGTTCGACGGCAACCATCGAGCATCTACACTGAAGCTTTCTTT. Protein: CSVRRQPSSIYTEAFF. V is TRBV29-1 and J is TRBJ1-1; no firm D call. Germline assignment: CDR1 SQVTM and CDR2 ANQGSEA. V lost 5 bases and J lost 3, with 22 bases in between. This CDR3 has 16 amino acids.

The chain has TRBV28 and TRBJ2-4, with a possible D match to TRBD2 (6 bases). The J call is doubtful: the DNA matches TRBJ2-7 better. CDR1 MDHEN and CDR2 SYDVKM come from the germline V gene. The CDR3 consists of 12 residues. The CDR3 bases are TGTGCCAGCAGTAGAACTAGCTTCGAGCAGTACTTC. The encoded protein is CASSRTSFEQYF.

This clonotype was detected a few times. The chain joins TRBV9 to TRBJ1-4, with D possibly TRBD1 on 5 matching bases. CDR1 and CDR2 from the germline V gene are SGDLS and YYNGEE. This CDR3 comprises 14 residues. V shed 5 bases and J shed 5 bases, with 13 bases lying between them. CDR3 loop: CASSNGGLNEKLFF. The CDR3 DNA follows: TGTGCCAGCAGTAACGGGGGTTTGAATGAAAAACTGTTTTTT.

The V call is TRBV25-1, the J call TRBJ2-1; D possibly corresponds to TRBD2 (5 bases). V was cut by 8 bases and J by 6 bases, with 14 bases left in between. The CDR3 spans 13 residues. Germline assignment: CDR1 MGHDK and CDR2 SYGVNS. The CDR3 here is CASEEAFVNEQFF. CDR3 DNA: TGTGCCAGCGAGGAGGCCTTTGTCAATGAGCAGTTCTTC. The variable domain in full, completed from reference TRBV25-1 and TRBJ2-1, reads EADIYQTPRYLVIGTGKKITLECSQTMGHDKMYWYQQDPGMELHLIHYSYGVNSTEKGDLSSESTVSRIRTEHFPLTLESARPSHTSQYLCASEEAFVNEQFFGPGTRLTVL.

The chain recombines TRBV7-2 with TRBJ2-1; no definite D call. Germline assignment: CDR1 SGHTA and CDR2 FQGNSA. The V end lost 1 base, the J end lost 15 bases, and 13 bases lay between the germline ends. The CDR3 spans 12 residues. This CDR3 reads CASSLETAGVFF. In DNA, the CDR3 is TGTGCCAGCAGCTTAGAGACGGCCGGCGTGTTCTTC.

The V and J genes are TRBV6-2 or TRBV6-3 and TRBJ2-1, with 9 bases fitting TRBD2. Trimming removed 5 bases from V and 5 bases from J; junction bases left unmatched: 7. Germline V gene lookup returns CDR1 MNHEY and CDR2 SVGEGT. The CDR3 consists of 15 residues. The CDR3 region is CASSRGSSGNNEQFF. In DNA, the CDR3 is TGTGCCAGCAGTCGCGGCTCTAGCGGGAACAATGAGCAGTTCTTC.

V is TRBV7-4 and J is TRBJ1-2; tentative D call: TRBD1 (6 bases). The V end was cut by 5 bases, the J end by 0 bases, with 22 bases between. Germline-derived CDR1 and CDR2 are SGHVT and SQSDAQ. This CDR3 is built from 18 residues. In DNA, the CDR3 is TGTGCCAGCAGCCTAAGCCGGGACAAGCAACTTTCTAACTATGGCTACACCTTC. Its translation: CASSLSRDKQLSNYGYTF.